The 19 T cell receptor beta chains given below trace back to one sample, sequenced in a study of blood T cell repertoires in COVID-19. The method was immunoSEQ multiplex PCR; TCRdb's version includes in-frame clones alone and lacks a portion of them. The data contain roughly 77,000 clones, about four fifths of them singletons. What was sequenced was peripheral blood. Receptors originate from a man between 60 and 75 years old with COVID-19, enrolled during active disease.

Details on this clone: Other DNA sequences of this sample code for an identical CDR3. V and J are TRBV4-1 and TRBJ2-1; D might be TRBD2 (6 bases). V shed 1 base and J shed 6 bases, with 7 bases lying between them. The CDR3 loop spans 13 amino acids. The germline gives CDR1 MGHRA, CDR2 YSYEKL. The CDR3 DNA sequence: TGCGCCAGCAGCCAAGGCGGGACCAATGAGCAGTTCTTC. It codes for CASSQGGTNEQFF.

This clone was seen many times. The V call is TRBV18, the J call TRBJ2-7, with D perhaps matching TRBD2 (5 bases). The germline V and J ends were trimmed by 2 bases and 3 bases, with 11 bases remaining between them. The CDR3 consists of 14 residues. Germline assignment: CDR1 KGHSH and CDR2 LQKENI. The chain's CDR3 is CASSPVDGGYEQYF. CDR3 nucleotide sequence: TGTGCCAGCTCACCAGTGGACGGAGGCTACGAGCAGTACTTC.

V gene TRBV28 combines with J gene TRBJ2-5, with 9 nucleotides matching TRBD1. V gave up 6 bases and J gave up 5 bases; unmatched junction bases: 7. This CDR3 is built from 14 residues. CDR1 and CDR2 from the germline V gene are MDHEN and SYDVKM. DNA of the CDR3: TGTGCCAGCAGCACCGGGACAGGGAGGGAGACCCAGTACTTC. It codes for CASSTGTGRETQYF.

The CDR3 coding sequence is TGTGCCAGTACTCTGGACAGGTCCCGCACAGATACGCAGTATTTT. It encodes CASTLDRSRTDTQYF. This chain links TRBV19 with TRBJ2-3; 7 bases match TRBD1. J was trimmed by 1 base and V by 7 bases; bases with no gene match: 8. CDR1 is LNHDA, CDR2 SQIVND, per germline (reference sequence). CDR3 length: 15 amino acids.

The chain recombines TRBV7-2 with TRBJ2-7; 7 bases align to TRBD2. The CDR3 extends over 15 amino acids. CDR1 SGHTA and CDR2 FQGNSA come from the germline V gene. Trimming cost V 7 bases and J 4 bases; bases outside gene matches: 13. CDR3 protein: CASTLDGSGLYEQYF. The CDR3 DNA reads as TGTGCCAGCACCCTCGATGGTAGCGGGCTATACGAGCAGTACTTC.

The V call is TRBV3-1 (or the pseudogene TRBV3-2), the J call TRBJ2-5; 7 bases are a match to TRBD1. The V and J ends lost 6 bases and 3 bases, in that order; junction bases with no gene match: 4. CDR1 and CDR2 from the germline V gene are LGHDT and YNNKEL (reference sequence). The CDR3 sequence is 13 residues long. CDR3 sequence reads: CASRNRGKETQYF. CDR3 bases: TGTGCCAGCAGGAACAGGGGAAAAGAGACCCAGTACTTC.

This chain links TRBV6-5 with TRBJ1-6, with D tentatively TRBD1 (6 bases). The CDR3 is 15 residues long. CDR1 is MNHEY, CDR2 SVGAGI, per germline. V gave up 6 bases and J gave up 10 bases, with 19 bases separating them. The DNA of the CDR3 is TGTGCCAGCAGATCTCAGGCAGGGGAGTACTCACCCCTCCACTTT. This codes for CASRSQAGEYSPLHF.

This clone was counted a single time. V gene TRBV12-3 or TRBV12-4 combines with J gene TRBJ1-1, with a possible D match to TRBD1 (6 bases). The ends were cut back, 1 base at V and 4 bases at J, with 7 bases in the middle. This CDR3 is 13 amino acids long. DNA of the CDR3: TGTGCCAGCAGTTTAGTAGGGGGCACTGAAGCTTTCTTT. It codes for CASSLVGGTEAFF.

This rearrangement joins TRBV9 to TRBJ2-3; 10 nucleotides align to TRBD1. With 3 bases clipped from V and 5 bases from J, the junction kept 9 bases outside the gene matches. Germline V lookup: CDR1 SGDLS, CDR2 YYNGEE. The CDR3 loop spans 16 amino acids. The chain's CDR3 is CASSDTGQGLEDTQYF. The CDR3 DNA follows: TGTGCCAGCAGCGATACGGGACAGGGGCTTGAAGATACGCAGTATTTT.

The CDR3 region is CASSLYQGDGYTF. CDR3 nucleotides: TGTGCCAGCAGCCTTTACCAGGGTGATGGCTACACCTTC. The chain combines TRBV3-1 (or the pseudogene TRBV3-2) with TRBJ1-2; D might be TRBD1 (5 bases). In germline, CDR1 is LGHDT, CDR2 YNNKEL (reference sequence). The CDR3 runs to 13 residues. Deletions cut 4 bases from V and 6 bases from J, with 12 bases between.

V and J are TRBV7-6 and TRBJ1-4, with D uncertain. Germline lookup yields CDR1 SGHVS and CDR2 FNYEAQ. V was trimmed by 5 bases and J by 0 bases, leaving 13 bases between them. The length of the CDR3 is 16 residues. The CDR3 bases are TGTGCCAGCAGCCTTACCGGGTCCACAACTAATGAAAAACTGTTTTTT. Amino acids: CASSLTGSTTNEKLFF.

This chain uses TRBV29-1 with TRBJ1-4; D possibly corresponds to TRBD1 (5 bases). Germline lookup yields CDR1 SQVTM and CDR2 ANQGSEA. V gave up 3 bases and J gave up 8 bases, with 10 bases separating them. The CDR3 length is 12 residues. CDR3 sequence (DNA): TGCAGCGTTGATGGGGCTGGGGAAAAACTGTTTTTT. The encoded protein is CSVDGAGEKLFF.

The chain is built from TRBV24-1 and TRBJ2-1; TRBD2 agrees at 9 bases. The J segment lost 5 bases and the V segment lost 3 bases, leaving 7 bases of the junction unmatched. The germline V gene has CDR1 KGHDR and CDR2 SFDVKD. The CDR3 covers 16 residues. The CDR3 region is CATSDATSGRHNEQFF. The CDR3 bases are TGTGCCACCAGTGATGCCACTAGCGGGCGACACAATGAGCAGTTCTTC.

This chain links TRBV2 with TRBJ2-7; unclear D gene. V shed 4 bases and J shed 1 base, with 5 bases lying between them. This CDR3 spans 12 amino acids. Germline CDR1 and CDR2: SNHLY and FYNNEI. The CDR3 nucleotides are TGTGCCAGCAGTGCGGTTTCCTACGAGCAGTACTTC. Translating gives CASSAVSYEQYF.

The chain is built from TRBV2 and TRBJ2-1; 7 bases line up with TRBD2. The germline V gene has CDR1 SNHLY and CDR2 FYNNEI. The CDR3 totals 15 residues. Trimming removed 4 bases from V and 10 bases from J; junction bases left unmatched: 13. CDR3 bases: TGTGCCAGCAGTGGGGTATCCGGCGGGAGAGGAGAGCAGTTCTTC. Its translation is CASSGVSGGRGEQFF.

This clone was recorded only once. This chain uses TRBV6-5 with TRBJ1-5, with D possibly TRBD1 on 6 matching bases. Looked up from germline, CDR1 is MNHEY and CDR2 is SVGAGI. The V and J ends lost 10 bases and 7 bases respectively, with 17 bases between them. The CDR3 spans 13 residues. CDR3 nucleotide sequence: TGTGCCACCACACAGGGTATGGTGCAGCCCCAGCATTTT. The encoded protein is CATTQGMVQPQHF.

The gene calls are TRBV6-6 and TRBJ1-6, with 10 bases fitting TRBD1. The germline V gene encodes CDR1 MNHNY and CDR2 SVGAGI (reference sequence). The CDR3 is made up of 15 amino acids. The ends lost 2 bases at V and 9 bases at J; junction bases unmatched: 4. The CDR3 region is CASSYPRTGGSPLHF. Here the CDR3 DNA reads TGTGCCAGCAGTTACCCCCGGACAGGGGGTTCACCCCTCCACTTT.

In this sample, this clone turned up once. J is TRBJ2-1 and V is TRBV2; TRBD2 agrees at 7 bases. This CDR3 is built from 14 residues. V was pared by 6 bases and J by 5 bases, with 7 bases of the junction left unmatched. Germline assignment: CDR1 SNHLY and CDR2 FYNNEI. CDR3 coding DNA: TGTGCCAGCAGGCTAGCGGTTGGTAACAATGAGCAGTTCTTC. Translating gives CASRLAVGNNEQFF.

V and J are TRBV5-1 and TRBJ2-2; 9 bases align to TRBD1. Per germline, CDR1 SGHRS and CDR2 YFSETQ. This CDR3 has 15 amino acids. The trim removed 6 bases at V and 3 bases at J, leaving 6 bases unmatched. The CDR3 sequence is CASTNRDRDTGELFF. The DNA for the CDR3 is TGCGCCAGCACTAATCGGGACAGGGACACCGGGGAGCTGTTTTTT.